This TCR beta chain was identified in a study of shared clonotypes between healthy human individuals. In the study overall: For every donor, three CD4 naive, three CD4 memory, two CD8 naive and one CD8 memory plates were used. Study observations and caveats: The authors sampled blood alone, and tissue repertoires likely differ. Naive CD4 clonotypes were shared across a few donors at roughly 5.3%. Compared with clonotypes that all four donors shared, non-shared clonotypes had lower generation probabilities.

Details on this clone: The target antigen is unknown.

The naive CD8 subset, CD45RO-negative cells positively selected for CCR7, excluded terminally differentiated effector memory CD45RA+ cells. Assay: immunoSEQ multiplex PCR; the TCRdb copy retains only in-frame clones and omits some. The sample contains more than 2 million clones, about 95% of which appear only once. V was clipped by 4 bases and J by 2 bases, with 17 bases between them. Per the germline V gene, CDR1 is SGDLS and CDR2 is YYNGEE. The CDR3 consists of 16 residues. This sequence originates from a man younger than 30 in good health. The J gene is TRBJ2-3, the V gene TRBV9, with D perhaps TRBD1 (6 bases). Sequencing was carried out using naive CD8+ T cells sorted from blood. In DNA form, the CDR3 reads TGTGCCAGCAGCCCGTGGGTGGGGGCCCTCACAGATACGCAGTATTTT. Encoded protein: CASSPWVGALTDTQYF.